A single sample gave rise to the 20 T cell receptor beta chains below, sequenced in a study of cytomegalovirus exposure and HLA in healthy donors. Both 60 Vbeta primers and 13 Jbeta primers went into the PCR. Data came from immunoSEQ multiplex PCR; TCRdb stores just in-frame clones and leaves some out. The data show over 150,000 clones, 80% seen once. Sequenced: PBMCs. The receptor source for this set is a boy between 5 and 17 years old in good health and CMV-seronegative.

The chain carries TRBV11-2 and TRBJ2-5, with D unresolved. This CDR3 is built from 12 residues. Germline CDR1 reads SGHAT; CDR2 reads FQNNGV. Trimming shortened V by 0 bases and J by 5 bases, and 4 bases separated the two germline ends. The CDR3 protein is CASSLDGETQYF. CDR3 bases: TGTGCCAGCAGCTTAGACGGGGAGACCCAGTACTTC.

This chain joins TRBV14 and TRBJ2-7; no definite D call. The germline V and J ends were trimmed by 8 bases and 4 bases, with 12 bases remaining between them. This CDR3 spans 12 amino acids. The V gene's germline CDR1 is SGHDN and CDR2 FVKESK. CDR3 residues: CASQSRIYEQYF. The CDR3 DNA follows: TGTGCCAGCCAATCCAGGATTTACGAGCAGTACTTC.

The V call is TRBV11-2, the J call TRBJ2-7; 11 bases align to TRBD2. The ends lost 6 bases at V and 0 bases at J; junction bases unmatched: 7. Germline values: CDR1 SGHAT, CDR2 FQNNGV. The CDR3 is made up of 16 amino acids. CDR3 sequence (DNA): TGTGCCAGCAGACGAATTAGCGGGAGGGCCTCCTACGAGCAGTACTTC. Encoded protein: CASRRISGRASYEQYF.

The CDR3 sequence: CASSMGGSPNEQFF. The DNA of the CDR3 is TGTGCCAGTAGTATGGGCGGGAGTCCTAATGAGCAGTTCTTC. The chain uses TRBV19 and TRBJ2-1; 7 bases align to TRBD2. The CDR3 runs to 14 residues. Per the germline V gene, CDR1 is LNHDA and CDR2 is SQIVND (reference sequence). The V and J ends lost 3 bases and 7 bases, in that order; junction bases with no gene match: 6.

V gene TRBV6-5 combines with J gene TRBJ1-1, with a weak D call TRBD1 (6 bases). Germline lookup yields CDR1 MNHEY and CDR2 SVGAGI. Trimming pared 6 bases from V and 3 bases from J, leaving 14 bases between. The CDR3 totals 14 residues. The CDR3 reads CASRGTGKDTEAFF. The CDR3 DNA sequence: TGTGCCAGCAGGGGTACAGGGAAGGACACTGAAGCTTTCTTT.

Here the CDR3 reads CASGRGGTDTQYF. The CDR3, as DNA: TGTGCCAGCGGACGGGGAGGCACAGATACGCAGTATTTT. The V call is TRBV6-5, the J call TRBJ2-3, with D possibly matching TRBD2 (5 bases). This CDR3 is built from 13 residues. Germline V gives CDR1 MNHEY, CDR2 SVGAGI. Trimming pared 8 bases from V and 1 base from J, leaving 10 bases between.

The chain combines TRBV19 with TRBJ2-7; 7 bases are a match to TRBD2. Germline loops: CDR1 LNHDA, CDR2 SQIVND (reference sequence). This CDR3 is 13 amino acids long. V lost 8 bases and J lost 2; bases outside the gene matches: 6. CDR3 nucleotides: TGTGCCAGTGGTTGGCGGGAGACCTACGAGCAGTACTTC. Its protein is CASGWRETYEQYF.

In this sample, this clone turned up a few times. J is TRBJ2-3 and V is TRBV11-2; 10 bases map to TRBD2. The J segment lost 1 base and the V segment lost 5 bases, leaving 3 bases of the junction unmatched. This CDR3 has 15 residues. Germline CDR1 reads SGHAT; CDR2 reads FQNNGV. This CDR3 is CASSTGTSGTDTQYF. Here the CDR3 DNA reads TGTGCCAGCAGCACAGGGACTAGCGGCACAGATACGCAGTATTTT.

The CDR3 nucleotides are TGTGCCTGGAGTGGGGGGAGGGCAGATACGCAGTATTTT. It specifies CAWSGGRADTQYF. J is TRBJ2-3 and V is TRBV30; 7 nucleotides line up with TRBD2. From germline, CDR1 is GTSNPN and CDR2 SVGIG (reference sequence). This CDR3 contains 13 residues. Trimming at V came to 1 base and at J to 4 bases, leaving 2 bases not matched to a gene.

This clone has more than one count but fewer than ten. The rearrangement links TRBV9 to TRBJ2-4, with unresolved D. Germline V gives CDR1 SGDLS, CDR2 YYNGEE. V lost 4 bases and J lost 8, with 10 bases in between. The CDR3 has 12 residues. Here the CDR3 DNA reads TGTGCCAGCAGCCCAGACTTTGACATTCAGTACTTC. Amino acids: CASSPDFDIQYF. The whole variable domain, filled in from reference TRBV9 and TRBJ2-4, reads DSGVTQTPKHLITATGQRVTLRCSPRSGDLSVYWYQQSLDQGLQFLIQYYNGEERAKGNILERFSAQQFPDLHSELNLSSLELGDSALYFCASSPDFDIQYFGAGTRLSVL.

V usage is TRBV18 and J usage is TRBJ1-1, with D possibly TRBD1 on 5 matching bases. Trimming took 6 bases from V and 1 from J, leaving 12 bases between them. CDR1 and CDR2 from the germline V gene are KGHSH and LQKENI. This CDR3 has 14 amino acids. In DNA form, the CDR3 reads TGTGCCAGCTCCCGGGGGGACTCGAACACTGAAGCTTTCTTT. This translates into CASSRGDSNTEAFF.

The chain links TRBV12-5 to TRBJ1-2, with D possibly being TRBD1 (6 bases). The germline V and J ends were trimmed by 1 base and 2 bases, with 11 bases remaining between them. Germline values: CDR1 LGHNT, CDR2 FRNRAP. The CDR3 extends over 15 amino acids. CDR3 loop: CASGLAAGANYGYTF. CDR3 in DNA: TGTGCTAGTGGTTTGGCGGCGGGGGCGAACTATGGCTACACCTTC.

V and J are TRBV7-9 and TRBJ2-5, with D possibly being TRBD2 (5 bases). V was clipped by 5 bases and J by 5 bases, with 9 bases between them. The CDR3 length is 12 residues. CDR1 SEHNR and CDR2 FQNEAQ come from the germline V gene (reference sequence). The CDR3 protein is CASSGRGETQYF. The CDR3 DNA reads TGTGCCAGCAGCGGGAGAGGGGAGACCCAGTACTTC.

The rearrangement joins TRBV6-5 to TRBJ2-7; a weak D match, TRBD2 (6 bases). Germline V gives CDR1 MNHEY, CDR2 SVGAGI. V lost 2 bases to trimming and J lost 6 bases, with 20 bases between them. The CDR3 has 16 amino acids. The CDR3 sequence: CASSYPVFGGITEQYF. CDR3 bases: TGTGCCAGCAGTTACCCCGTGTTTGGGGGGATTACCGAGCAGTACTTC.

The V and J genes are TRBV13 and TRBJ2-1, with 8 positions matching TRBD1. This CDR3 has 16 amino acids. CDR1 is PRHDT, CDR2 FYEKMQ, per germline (reference sequence). V shed 5 bases and J 3 bases; nucleotides not matched to a gene: 9. The DNA for the CDR3 is TGTGCCAGCAGCCTCATGGGACAGGCGAACTACAATGAGCAGTTCTTC. This encodes CASSLMGQANYNEQFF.

V usage is TRBV4-2 and J usage is TRBJ1-6; D might be TRBD1 (5 bases). This CDR3 spans 15 amino acids. Trimming stripped 1 base from V and 7 bases from J, with 11 bases between. The germline CDR1 and CDR2 sequences are LGHNA and YNFKEQ. This CDR3 is CASSQVGGGNSPLHF. The CDR3, as DNA: TGTGCCAGCAGCCAAGTGGGGGGAGGGAATTCACCCCTCCACTTT.

The rearrangement links TRBV5-1 to TRBJ2-6; 7 bases align to TRBD1. This CDR3 is built from 16 residues. V gave up 0 bases and J gave up 2 bases; unmatched junction bases: 2. Germline assignment: CDR1 SGHRS and CDR2 YFSETQ. CDR3 amino acids: CASSLATGAGANVLTF. Written as DNA, the CDR3 is TGCGCCAGCAGCTTGGCAACAGGGGCTGGGGCCAACGTCCTGACTTTC.

This chain links TRBV11-3 with TRBJ2-1, with TRBD2 as a possible D gene (5 bases). Looked up from germline, CDR1 is SGHNT and CDR2 is YENEEA. The V and J ends lost 6 bases and 0 bases respectively, with 15 bases between them. The CDR3 sequence is 16 residues long. CDR3 region: CASSFISSYSYNEQFF. The CDR3 DNA reads TGTGCCAGCAGTTTCATTTCTAGCTACTCCTACAATGAGCAGTTCTTC.

The CDR3 loop reads CASSVESLLVGTESYGYTF. The CDR3 DNA sequence: TGTGCCAGCAGCGTAGAGAGTCTGTTGGTGGGGACAGAGAGCTATGGCTACACCTTC. This sequence joins TRBV9 and TRBJ1-2; 7 bases are shared with TRBD1. Per germline, CDR1 SGDLS and CDR2 YYNGEE. V shed 0 bases, J shed 4 bases, and the junction held 18 bases outside the gene matches. The CDR3 is 19 residues long.

The J gene is TRBJ2-1, the V gene TRBV19; TRBD2 matches 8 bases. CDR1 and CDR2 (germline): LNHDA, SQIVND (reference sequence). V lost 0 bases, J lost 6 bases, and 4 bases stayed unmatched. The CDR3 covers 15 residues. CDR3 coding DNA: TGTGCCAGTAGTATAGACATCGGGACTAGCAATGAGCAGTTCTTC. It yields the protein CASSIDIGTSNEQFF. Full variable domain (outside the CDR3, taken from reference TRBV19 and TRBJ2-1): DGGITQSPKYLFRKEGQNVTLSCEQNLNHDAMYWYRQDPGQGLRLIYYSQIVNDFQKGDIAEGYSVSREKKESFPLTVTSAQKNPTAFYLCASSIDIGTSNEQFFGPGTRLTVL.